One and the same sample provided the 23 T cell receptor beta chains below, sequenced in a study of T-cell memory formation after mild COVID-19. A single record per CDR3 protein comes from TCRdb applying MiXCR to the 5' RACE reads. The sample lists approximately 290,000 distinct CDR3 sequences; about a sixth were seen once. Sample: PBMCs or a T cell subset sorted from them (not recorded which). These receptor sequences come from a man younger than 35 who had mild COVID-19 (a few samples of this study predate the infection). Cell type and time point are not known.

This clonotype was recorded a few times. The rearrangement uses TRBV7-9 and TRBJ2-1; D ambiguous. V was shortened by 4 bases and J by 10 bases, with 14 bases between the two germline ends. The CDR3 has 13 amino acids. CDR1 is SEHNR and CDR2 is FQNEAQ in the germline V gene (reference sequence). Written as DNA, the CDR3 is TGTGCCAGCAGCTATGCGGCAGCCCAAGAGCAGTTCTTC. Translation gives CASSYAAAQEQFF.

This chain joins TRBV10-3 and TRBJ2-5, with D tentatively TRBD1 or TRBD2 (6 bases each). CDR3 length: 12 amino acids. Between the trimmed V and J ends, which lost 9 bases and 3 bases, there was a span of 11 bases. Germline lookup yields CDR1 ENHRY and CDR2 SYGVKD. This chain's CDR3 is CAIGGREETQYF. CDR3 DNA sequence: TGTGCCATAGGGGGGAGAGAAGAGACCCAGTACTTC.

This chain connects TRBV27 to TRBJ2-7, with unresolved D. The CDR3 is 17 residues long. Between the trimmed V and J ends, which lost 6 bases and 3 bases, there was a span of 24 bases. CDR1 is MNHEY, CDR2 SMNVEV, per germline (reference sequence). The CDR3 nucleotides read TGTGCCAGCAGACGGGCCTTAAGCCAGGCCGGTAGCTACGAGCAGTACTTC. The encoded protein is CASRRALSQAGSYEQYF.

This clonotype was seen more than once but under ten times. The V call is TRBV3-1, the J call TRBJ2-5; 8 nucleotides match TRBD2. Germline V lookup: CDR1 LGHDT, CDR2 YNNKEL (reference sequence). CDR3 size: 12 residues. Trimming cost V 2 bases and J 7 bases; bases outside gene matches: 0. CDR3 nucleotides: TGTGCCAGCAGCCAAACTAGCGGGACCCAGTACTTC. It yields the protein CASSQTSGTQYF.

This clonotype was seen many times. J is TRBJ1-4 and V is TRBV21-1; no check of the table's D call, TRBD1, against the DNA was made. TRBV21-1 is designated a pseudogene. CDR3 length equals 16 residues. The CDR3 region has the DNA TGTGCCAGCAGCCTGGACGGAGGGGGCAAAAATGAAAAACTGTTTTTT. Residues: CASSLDGGGKNEKLFF.

This chain joins TRBV5-1 and TRBJ2-3; 10 nucleotides line up with TRBD2. Losses at the gene ends were 4 bases for V and 2 bases for J; bases not matched to a gene: 13. The CDR3 extends over 18 amino acids. Germline CDR1 SGHRS, CDR2 YFSETQ. This CDR3 is CASSPMGLAGVYTDTQYF. As DNA, the CDR3 is TGCGCCAGCAGCCCCATGGGTCTAGCGGGGGTGTACACAGATACGCAGTATTTT.

This clonotype turned up a few times. This chain links TRBV2 with TRBJ1-5; D is undetermined. CDR3 size: 15 residues. From germline, CDR1 is SNHLY and CDR2 FYNNEI. V was trimmed by 2 bases and J by 5 bases, leaving 13 bases between them. Here the CDR3 reads CASSETTTHYQPQHF. The CDR3 DNA follows: TGTGCCAGCAGTGAAACCACGACACATTATCAGCCCCAGCATTTT. Filled out from reference TRBV2 and TRBJ1-5, the complete variable domain reads EPEVTQTPSHQVTQMGQEVILRCVPISNHLYFYWYRQILGQKVEFLVSFYNNEISEKSEIFDDQFSVERPDGSNFTLKIRSTKLEDSAMYFCASSETTTHYQPQHFGDGTRLSIL.

This clonotype showed up just a few times. The chain links TRBV23-1 to TRBJ1-5; 8 positions match TRBD1. TRBV23-1 is identified as an open reading frame with a role that is uncertain. Trimming removed 0 bases from V and 5 bases from J; junction bases left unmatched: 6. This CDR3 has 16 residues. The CDR3 bases are TGCGCCAGCAGTCAATCGGACAGGGAGCCCGATCAGCCCCAGCATTTT. It codes for CASSQSDREPDQPQHF.

In this sample, this clonotype turned up a few times. V is TRBV10-3 and J is TRBJ2-3; TRBD1 aligns across 7 bases. The junction had 7 bases not matched to a gene; V was cut back by 3 bases and J by 4 bases. This CDR3 is built from 15 residues. Germline loops: CDR1 ENHRY, CDR2 SYGVKD. This CDR3 reads CAISERQGNADTQYF. The CDR3 region has the DNA TGTGCCATCAGTGAACGACAGGGTAATGCAGATACGCAGTATTTT.

Many counts were recorded for this clonotype. The chain is built from TRBV5-5 and TRBJ2-3, with D unclear. Germline V CDR1 and CDR2: SGHKS, YYEKEE (reference sequence). The V end lost 0 bases, the J end lost 0 bases, and 8 bases lay between the germline ends. The CDR3 has 15 residues. The CDR3 sequence is CASSLEFASTDTQYF. The CDR3 region has the DNA TGTGCCAGCAGCTTGGAGTTTGCAAGCACAGATACGCAGTATTTT.

This clonotype was counted only a few times. The J gene is TRBJ2-5, the V gene TRBV7-2, with 8 bases matching TRBD2. The J segment lost 4 bases and the V segment lost 3 bases, leaving 7 bases of the junction unmatched. Germline lookup yields CDR1 SGHTA and CDR2 FQGNSA. There are 15 residues in the CDR3. CDR3 protein: CASSFKSSGLETQYF. The DNA of the CDR3 is TGTGCCAGCAGCTTTAAGTCTAGCGGGCTAGAGACCCAGTACTTC.

Only a few counts were recorded for this clonotype. The gene calls are TRBV5-1 and TRBJ1-1; D is ambiguous. The CDR3 runs to 13 residues. V lost 2 bases and J lost 4, with 9 bases in between. Germline V gives CDR1 SGHRS, CDR2 YFSETQ. CDR3 nucleotides: TGCGCCAGCAGCTTTGAGGCAGGCACTGAAGCTTTCTTT. This sequence encodes CASSFEAGTEAFF.

This clonotype occurred a few times. The chain couples TRBV15 to TRBJ2-7, with a tentative D call TRBD1 (6 bases). Germline CDR1 reads LNHNV; CDR2 reads YYDKDF (reference sequence). Trimming pared 0 bases from V and 7 bases from J, leaving 7 bases between. CDR3 length: 12 residues. CDR3: CATSRDTGEQYV. The CDR3, as DNA: TGTGCCACCAGCAGAGACACAGGGGAGCAGTACGTC.

The rearrangement joins TRBV5-1 to TRBJ2-1; D remains ambiguous. The germline V gene has CDR1 SGHRS and CDR2 YFSETQ. The CDR3 contains 14 residues. Trimming cost V 3 bases and J 8 bases, with 15 bases left between them. The CDR3 coding sequence is TGCGCCAGCAGCTCATTTATGGACGGCGATGAGCAGTTCTTC. It is translated as CASSSFMDGDEQFF. The whole variable domain, remainder taken from reference TRBV5-1 and TRBJ2-1, is KAGVTQTPRYLIKTRGQQVTLSCSPISGHRSVSWYQQTPGQGLQFLFEYFSETQRNKGNFPGRFSGRQFSNSRSEMNVSTLELGDSALYLCASSSFMDGDEQFFGPGTRLTVL.

This clonotype turned up a few times. The genes are TRBV12-3 or TRBV12-4 and TRBJ2-1; D not resolved. V shed 3 bases and J shed 3 bases, with 12 bases lying between them. This CDR3 comprises 15 residues. This CDR3 reads CASSFLPEGYNEQFF. The CDR3, as DNA: TGTGCCAGCAGTTTCCTGCCAGAAGGCTACAATGAGCAGTTCTTC.

J is TRBJ2-5 and V is TRBV12-3 or TRBV12-4; D unclear. The length of the CDR3 is 14 residues. The ends were cut back, 0 bases at V and 5 bases at J, with 10 bases in the middle. The CDR3 region is CASSLAPRVETQYF. The DNA of the CDR3 is TGTGCCAGCAGTTTAGCTCCCCGGGTCGAGACCCAGTACTTC.

Ten or more counts support this clonotype. The genes are TRBV6-5 and TRBJ2-2; D unresolved. The CDR3 totals 16 residues. The V gene lost 0 bases and the J gene lost 0 bases, with 8 bases spanning the gap. Germline V CDR1 and CDR2: MNHEY, SVGAGI. The CDR3 bases are TGTGCCAGCAGTTACTCGCGGCTACCGAACACCGGGGAGCTGTTTTTT. Its protein product is CASSYSRLPNTGELFF.

The chain is built from TRBV28 and TRBJ2-7, with 14 positions matching TRBD2. Germline CDR1 MDHEN, CDR2 SYDVKM. The trim removed 5 bases at V and 6 bases at J, leaving 6 bases unmatched. The length of the CDR3 is 15 residues. The CDR3 DNA is TGTGCCAGCAGTCCGGGGACTAGCGGGGGACCCGAGCAGTACGTC. Encoded protein: CASSPGTSGGPEQYV.

In this sample, this clonotype turned up a few times. The V call is TRBV5-1, the J call TRBJ1-5; a weak D match, TRBD1 (6 bases). CDR3 length: 14 residues. Germline-derived CDR1 and CDR2 are SGHRS and YFSETQ. Trimming stripped 5 bases from V and 2 bases from J, with 11 bases between. CDR3 sequence: CASSRGEGNQPQHF. In DNA form, the CDR3 reads TGCGCCAGCAGTAGGGGGGAAGGCAATCAGCCCCAGCATTTT. The full variable domain, in which reference TRBV5-1 and TRBJ1-5 provide the parts outside the CDR3, is KAGVTQTPRYLIKTRGQQVTLSCSPISGHRSVSWYQQTPGQGLQFLFEYFSETQRNKGNFPGRFSGRQFSNSRSEMNVSTLELGDSALYLCASSRGEGNQPQHFGDGTRLSIL.

This clonotype was seen at least ten times. The chain combines TRBV30 with TRBJ2-3, with 7 bases lining up with TRBD1. V shed 2 bases, J shed 2 bases, and the junction held 7 bases outside the gene matches. Germline V gene data show CDR1 as GTSNPN and CDR2 as SVGIG (reference sequence). This CDR3 spans 15 amino acids. The CDR3 loop reads CAWSHGTANTDTQYF. The CDR3 nucleotides are TGTGCCTGGAGTCACGGGACAGCTAACACAGATACGCAGTATTTT.

The gene calls are TRBV7-6 and TRBJ1-1; no reliable D call. Germline values: CDR1 SGHVS, CDR2 FNYEAQ. The CDR3 covers 14 residues. Trimming took 5 bases from V and 1 from J, leaving 11 bases between them. Here the CDR3 reads CASSKQIANTEAFF. The CDR3 DNA reads as TGTGCCAGCAGCAAACAGATAGCGAACACTGAAGCTTTCTTT. Full variable domain (rest looked up from reference TRBV7-6 and TRBJ1-1): GAGVSQSPRYKVTKRGQDVALRCDPISGHVSLYWYRQALGQGPEFLTYFNYEAQQDKSGLPNDRFSAERPEGSISTLTIQRTEQRDSAMYRCASSKQIANTEAFFGQGTRLTVV.

V usage is TRBV7-9 and J usage is TRBJ2-1; 7 positions agree with TRBD2. V dropped 5 bases and J dropped 3; count of bases not matched to a gene: 7. In germline, CDR1 is SEHNR, CDR2 FQNEAQ (reference sequence). The CDR3 totals 15 residues. CDR3 nucleotide sequence: TGTGCCAGCAGCCGAGGCAGCGGGGTCTACAATGAGCAGTTCTTC. Protein product: CASSRGSGVYNEQFF.

This rearrangement joins TRBV12-3 or TRBV12-4 to TRBJ2-5; D tentatively reads TRBD1 or TRBD2 (5 bases each). The CDR3 covers 13 residues. V was trimmed by 7 bases and J by 5 bases, leaving 14 bases between them. CDR3 protein: CASTRRGEETQYF. In nucleotides, the CDR3 is TGTGCCAGCACCCGAAGAGGGGAGGAGACCCAGTACTTC.